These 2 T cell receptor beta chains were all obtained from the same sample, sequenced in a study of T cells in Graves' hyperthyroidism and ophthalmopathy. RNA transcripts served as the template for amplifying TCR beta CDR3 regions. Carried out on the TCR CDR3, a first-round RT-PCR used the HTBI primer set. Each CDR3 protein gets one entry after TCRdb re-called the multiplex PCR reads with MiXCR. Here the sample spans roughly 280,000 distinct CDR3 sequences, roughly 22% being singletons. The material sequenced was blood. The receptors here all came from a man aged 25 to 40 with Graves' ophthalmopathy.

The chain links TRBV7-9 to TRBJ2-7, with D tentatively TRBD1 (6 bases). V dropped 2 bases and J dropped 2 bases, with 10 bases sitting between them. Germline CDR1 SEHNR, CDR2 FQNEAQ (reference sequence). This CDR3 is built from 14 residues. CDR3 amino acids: CASSLRGNPYEQYF. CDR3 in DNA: TGTGCCAGCAGCTTAAGGGGGAACCCCTACGAGCAGTACTTC.

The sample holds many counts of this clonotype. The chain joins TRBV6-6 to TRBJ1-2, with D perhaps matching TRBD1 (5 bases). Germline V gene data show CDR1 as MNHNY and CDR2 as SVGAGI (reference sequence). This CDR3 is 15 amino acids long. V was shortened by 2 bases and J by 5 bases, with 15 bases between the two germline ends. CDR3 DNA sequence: TGTGCCAGCAGTTACGTGGCAGGGTCGGCGTATGGCTACACCTTC. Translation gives CASSYVAGSAYGYTF.